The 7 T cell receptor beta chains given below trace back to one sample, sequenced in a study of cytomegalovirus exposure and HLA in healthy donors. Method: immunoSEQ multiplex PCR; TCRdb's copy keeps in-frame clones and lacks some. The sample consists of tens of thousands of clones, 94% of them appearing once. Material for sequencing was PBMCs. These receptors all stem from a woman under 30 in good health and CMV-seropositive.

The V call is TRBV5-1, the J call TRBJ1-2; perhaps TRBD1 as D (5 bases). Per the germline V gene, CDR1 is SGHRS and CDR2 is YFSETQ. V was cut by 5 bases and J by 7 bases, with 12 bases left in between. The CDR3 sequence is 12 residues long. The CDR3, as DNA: TGCGCCAGCAGTCACGCGGGGGGTGGCTACACCTTC. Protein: CASSHAGGGYTF.

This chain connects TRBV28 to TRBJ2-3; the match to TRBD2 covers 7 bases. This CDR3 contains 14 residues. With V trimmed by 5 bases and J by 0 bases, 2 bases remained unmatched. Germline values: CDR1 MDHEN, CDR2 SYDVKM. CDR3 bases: TGTGCCAGCAGTGCGGGGGTTAGCACAGATACGCAGTATTTT. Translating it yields CASSAGVSTDTQYF.

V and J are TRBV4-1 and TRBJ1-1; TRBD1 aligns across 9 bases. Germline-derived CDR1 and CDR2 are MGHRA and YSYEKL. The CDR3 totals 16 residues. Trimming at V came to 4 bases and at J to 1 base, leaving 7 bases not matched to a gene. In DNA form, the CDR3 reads TGCGCCAGCAGCCGCCCGGACAGGGGACCGAACACTGAAGCTTTCTTT. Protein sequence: CASSRPDRGPNTEAFF.

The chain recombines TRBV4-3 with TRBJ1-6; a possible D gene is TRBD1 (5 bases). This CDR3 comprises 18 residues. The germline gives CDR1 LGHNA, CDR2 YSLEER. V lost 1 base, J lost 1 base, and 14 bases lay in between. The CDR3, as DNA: TGCGCCAGCAGCCAAGCTATCGGTAGGGGATCCTATAATTCACCCCTCCACTTT. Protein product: CASSQAIGRGSYNSPLHF.

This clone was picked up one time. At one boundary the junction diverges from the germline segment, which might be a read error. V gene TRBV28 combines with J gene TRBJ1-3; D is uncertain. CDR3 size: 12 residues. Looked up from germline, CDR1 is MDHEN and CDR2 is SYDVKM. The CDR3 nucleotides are TGTGCCAGCAGTTCAAACCTCGGATGGTGCGGTTTT. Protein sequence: CASSSNLGWCGF.

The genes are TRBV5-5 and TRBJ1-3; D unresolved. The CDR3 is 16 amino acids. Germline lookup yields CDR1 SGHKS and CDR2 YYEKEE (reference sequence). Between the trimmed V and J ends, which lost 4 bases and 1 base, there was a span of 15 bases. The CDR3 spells CASSQTTGKSGNTIYF. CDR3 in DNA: TGTGCCAGCAGCCAGACGACGGGGAAGTCTGGAAACACCATATATTTT.

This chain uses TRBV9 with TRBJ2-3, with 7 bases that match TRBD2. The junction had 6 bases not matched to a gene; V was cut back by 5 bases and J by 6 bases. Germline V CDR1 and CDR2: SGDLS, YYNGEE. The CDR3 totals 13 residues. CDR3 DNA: TGTGCCAGCAGAGGGCAGGGAGGGGATACGCAGTATTTT. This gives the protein CASRGQGGDTQYF.